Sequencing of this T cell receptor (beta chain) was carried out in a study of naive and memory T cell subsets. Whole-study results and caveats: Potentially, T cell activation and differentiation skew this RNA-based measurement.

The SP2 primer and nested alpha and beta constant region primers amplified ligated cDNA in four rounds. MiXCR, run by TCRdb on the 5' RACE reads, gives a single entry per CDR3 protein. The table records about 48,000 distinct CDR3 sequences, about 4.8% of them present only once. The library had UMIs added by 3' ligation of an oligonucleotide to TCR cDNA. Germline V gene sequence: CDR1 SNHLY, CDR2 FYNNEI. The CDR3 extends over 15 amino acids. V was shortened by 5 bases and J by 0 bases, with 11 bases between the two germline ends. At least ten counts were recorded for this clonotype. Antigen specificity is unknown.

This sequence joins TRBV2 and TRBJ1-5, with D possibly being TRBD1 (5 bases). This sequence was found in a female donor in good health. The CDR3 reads CASSHGGGSNQPQHF. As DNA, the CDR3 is TGTGCCAGCAGTCACGGGGGGGGTAGCAATCAGCCCCAGCATTTT.